The source of this T cell receptor (beta chain) is a study of cytomegalovirus exposure and HLA in healthy donors. A multiplex PCR was run with 60 Vbeta primers and 13 Jbeta primers. The method was immunoSEQ multiplex PCR; TCRdb's version includes in-frame clones alone and lacks a portion of them. In the table there are 150,000 to 200,000 clones, 60% to 80% of which are singletons. Trimming took off 0 bases at V and 4 bases at J, with 19 bases between the two ends. The CDR3 totals 17 residues. CDR1 SGHDT and CDR2 YYEEEE come from the germline V gene. Findings and caveats of the study: The authors later found HLA-associated TCR beta chains more clonally expanded than equally common others. Overall, around 160 TCR beta chains were annotated as cytomegalovirus-associated.

Note on this clone: Its antigen is unidentified.

The chain recombines TRBV5-6 with TRBJ1-1, with no clear D. This receptor was taken from a male donor in good health and CMV-seronegative. The source material was PBMCs. The CDR3 nucleotides are TGTGCCAGCAGCTTGGCCCTCGCAGGCCGGGGAGCCACTGAAGCTTTCTTT. Translation gives CASSLALAGRGATEAFF.